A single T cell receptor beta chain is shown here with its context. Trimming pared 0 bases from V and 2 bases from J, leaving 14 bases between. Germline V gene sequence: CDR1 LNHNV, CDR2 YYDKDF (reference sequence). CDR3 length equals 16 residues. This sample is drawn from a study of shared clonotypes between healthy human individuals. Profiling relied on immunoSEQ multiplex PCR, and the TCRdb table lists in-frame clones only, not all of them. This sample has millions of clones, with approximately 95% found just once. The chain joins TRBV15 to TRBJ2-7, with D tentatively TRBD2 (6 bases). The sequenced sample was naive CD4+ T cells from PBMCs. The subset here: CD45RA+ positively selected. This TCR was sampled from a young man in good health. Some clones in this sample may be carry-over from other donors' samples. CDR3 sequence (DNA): TGTGCCACCAGCAGAGATCAGAGGGGAGGTCCCTACGAGCAGTACTTC. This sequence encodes CATSRDQRGGPYEQYF.